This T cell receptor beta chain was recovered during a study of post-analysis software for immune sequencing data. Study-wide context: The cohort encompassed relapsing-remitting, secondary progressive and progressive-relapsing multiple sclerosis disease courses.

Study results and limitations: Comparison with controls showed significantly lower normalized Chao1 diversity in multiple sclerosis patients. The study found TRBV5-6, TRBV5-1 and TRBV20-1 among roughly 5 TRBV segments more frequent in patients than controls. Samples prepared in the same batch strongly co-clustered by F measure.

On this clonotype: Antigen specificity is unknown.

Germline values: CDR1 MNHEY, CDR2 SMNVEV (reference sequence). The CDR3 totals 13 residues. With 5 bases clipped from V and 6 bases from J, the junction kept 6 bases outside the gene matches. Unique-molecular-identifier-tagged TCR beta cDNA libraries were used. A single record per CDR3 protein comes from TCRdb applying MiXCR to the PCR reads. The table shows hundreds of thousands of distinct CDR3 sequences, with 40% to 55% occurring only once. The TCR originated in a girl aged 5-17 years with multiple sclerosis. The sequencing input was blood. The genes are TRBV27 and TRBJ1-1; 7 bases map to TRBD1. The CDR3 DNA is TGTGCCAGCAGTACCGGACAGGCCTCTGAAGCTTTCTTT. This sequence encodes CASSTGQASEAFF.